Below are 11 T cell receptor beta chains sequenced from a single sample in a study of cytomegalovirus exposure and HLA in healthy donors. Primers: 60 Vbeta forward and 13 Jbeta reverse. Data came from immunoSEQ multiplex PCR; TCRdb stores just in-frame clones and leaves some out. The repertoire has some 120,000 clones, around 78% of them found once; the top ten carry about 4.3%. Sequencing input: PBMCs. All receptors derive from a man aged 55 to 69 in good health and CMV-seropositive.

This chain connects TRBV6-5 to TRBJ2-5, with 7 bases lining up with TRBD2. TRBJ2-7 explains the end of the DNA better; the J call may be wrong. Germline CDR1 MNHEY, CDR2 SVGAGI. The CDR3 runs 15 residues. This CDR3 is CASSSGLAGAYEQYF. The CDR3 region has the DNA TGTGCCAGCAGTTCCGGACTGGCGGGGGCCTACGAGCAGTACTTC.

CDR3 sequence (DNA): TGTGCCTGGGCTAGAAAGAACACTGAAGCTTTCTTT. Translation: CAWARKNTEAFF. The chain carries TRBV30 and TRBJ1-1, with D unclear. The CDR3 length is 12 residues. Per the germline V gene, CDR1 is GTSNPN and CDR2 is SVGIG (reference sequence). The V and J ends lost 5 bases and 1 base respectively, with 8 bases between them.

This chain uses TRBV11-1 with TRBJ1-1; 9 nucleotides agree with TRBD1. The CDR3 length is 16 residues. V lost 1 base and J lost 0; bases outside the gene matches: 3. Germline CDR1 reads SGHAT; CDR2 reads FQDESV (reference sequence). CDR3 loop: CASSLGTGAMNTEAFF. The CDR3 nucleotides are TGTGCCAGCAGCTTAGGGACAGGGGCCATGAACACTGAAGCTTTCTTT.

V and J are TRBV10-1 and TRBJ2-6; 10 bases fit TRBD1. V lost 10 bases, J lost 7 bases, and 4 bases stayed unmatched. Germline CDR1 reads WNHNN; CDR2 reads SYGVQD (reference sequence). The CDR3 is 13 residues long. The CDR3 region is CAIRTGGANVLTF. The CDR3 DNA sequence: TGCGCCATCCGGACAGGGGGTGCCAACGTCCTGACTTTC.

The chain is built from TRBV10-2 and TRBJ2-7; 11 nucleotides agree with TRBD1. Germline CDR1 is WSHSY and CDR2 is SAAADI. The ends lost 7 bases at V and 7 bases at J; junction bases unmatched: 9. The CDR3 runs to 14 residues. The CDR3 DNA sequence: TGCGCCAGCACGCTGGCGGGACAGGGGGGGGAGCAGTACTTC. This encodes CASTLAGQGGEQYF.

The V and J genes are TRBV2 and TRBJ1-5, with D hard to call. The CDR3 contains 13 residues. The V gene lost 4 bases and the J gene lost 4 bases, with 8 bases spanning the gap. Germline V gene lookup returns CDR1 SNHLY and CDR2 FYNNEI. The CDR3 loop is CASSALENQPQHF. In DNA form, the CDR3 reads TGTGCCAGCAGTGCACTGGAGAATCAGCCCCAGCATTTT.

This clone was counted only a few times. The chain combines TRBV9 with TRBJ1-1; tentative D call: TRBD1 (5 bases). Germline V gene data show CDR1 as SGDLS and CDR2 as YYNGEE. This CDR3 has 13 amino acids. The V end was cut by 2 bases, the J end by 3 bases, with 8 bases between. CDR3 protein: CASSVEQDTEAFF. The CDR3 region has the DNA TGTGCCAGCAGCGTCGAACAGGACACTGAAGCTTTCTTT.

V and J are TRBV6-6 and TRBJ1-3, with D tentatively TRBD1 (5 bases). Germline V lookup: CDR1 MNHNY, CDR2 SVGAGI (reference sequence). Trimming took 6 bases from V and 4 from J, leaving 16 bases between them. The CDR3 has 15 amino acids. CDR3 DNA: TGTGCCAGCAGAAACTCAGGGTCTTCGGGAAACACCATATATTTT. This encodes CASRNSGSSGNTIYF.

J is TRBJ2-1 and V is TRBV27; no clear D. Germline CDR1 and CDR2: MNHEY and SMNVEV (reference sequence). The CDR3 totals 15 residues. V dropped 5 bases and J dropped 6 bases, with 17 bases sitting between them. Here the CDR3 DNA reads TGTGCCAGCAGTCCCCGCTTATTAAGCTTCAATGAGCAGTTCTTC. Its protein product is CASSPRLLSFNEQFF.

The CDR3 reads CASSSSGVNYEQYF. The CDR3 nucleotides are TGTGCCAGCAGCTCTAGCGGGGTAAACTACGAGCAGTACTTC. V and J are TRBV6-6 and TRBJ2-7, with 9 bases that match TRBD2. CDR1 and CDR2 (germline): MNHNY, SVGAGI (reference sequence). The junction had 6 bases not matched to a gene; V was cut back by 6 bases and J by 3 bases. The CDR3 length is 14 residues.

This chain connects TRBV11-2 to TRBJ2-3; no clear D gene. Germline assignment: CDR1 SGHAT and CDR2 FQNNGV. Trimming cost V 4 bases and J 0 bases, with 8 bases left between them. There are 14 residues in the CDR3. CDR3 nucleotides: TGTGCCAGCAGCTCGGGTAGGAGCACAGATACGCAGTATTTT. As protein: CASSSGRSTDTQYF.